This T cell receptor beta chain was found in a study of T cell responses to AZD1222 COVID-19 vaccine. The germline V gene has CDR1 SGHRS and CDR2 YFSETQ. The CDR3 extends over 15 amino acids. In regard to this clone: Sequence at one end of the junction differs from germline and may be a read error.

TCRdb's table, derived via immunoSEQ multiplex PCR, lists solely in-frame clones and lacks some. The sample lists about 88,000 clones, approximately 90% seen once, with approximately 5.2% in the top ten. This chain connects TRBV5-1 to TRBJ2-7; D may be TRBD1 (11 bases). The sample was peripheral blood, taken on day 0 of AZD1222 vaccination. This TCR derives from an adult in good health. CDR3 in amino acids: CARSGGGQGAYEQYF. Here the CDR3 DNA reads TGCGCCCGCAGCGGGGGGGGACAGGGGGCCTACGAGCAGTACTTC. The complete variable domain, with remaining parts taken from reference TRBV5-1 and TRBJ2-7, reads KAGVTQTPRYLIKTRGQQVTLSCSPISGHRSVSWYQQTPGQGLQFLFEYFSETQRNKGNFPGRFSGRQFSNSRSEMNVSTLELGDSALYLCARSGGGQGAYEQYFGPGTRLTVT.